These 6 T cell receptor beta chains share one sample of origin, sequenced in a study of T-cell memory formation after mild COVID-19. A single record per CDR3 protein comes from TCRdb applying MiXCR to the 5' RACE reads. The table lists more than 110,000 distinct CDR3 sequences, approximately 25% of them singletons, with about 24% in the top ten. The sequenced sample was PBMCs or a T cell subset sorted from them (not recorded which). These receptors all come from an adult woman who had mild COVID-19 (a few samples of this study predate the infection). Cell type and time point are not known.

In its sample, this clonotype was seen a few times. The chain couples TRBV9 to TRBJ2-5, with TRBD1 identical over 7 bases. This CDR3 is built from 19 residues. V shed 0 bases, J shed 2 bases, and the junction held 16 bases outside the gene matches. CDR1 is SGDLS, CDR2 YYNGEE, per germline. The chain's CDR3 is CASSVAPGTATTNQETQYF. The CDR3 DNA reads TGTGCCAGCAGCGTAGCCCCCGGGACAGCCACCACAAATCAAGAGACCCAGTACTTC. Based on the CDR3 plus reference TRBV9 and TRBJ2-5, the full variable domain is DSGVTQTPKHLITATGQRVTLRCSPRSGDLSVYWYQQSLDQGLQFLIQYYNGEERAKGNILERFSAQQFPDLHSELNLSSLELGDSALYFCASSVAPGTATTNQETQYFGPGTRLLVL.

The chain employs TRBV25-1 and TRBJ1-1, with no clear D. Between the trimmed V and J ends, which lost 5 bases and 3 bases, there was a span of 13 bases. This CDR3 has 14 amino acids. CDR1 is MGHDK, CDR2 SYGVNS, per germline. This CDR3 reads CASSPYPGDTEAFF. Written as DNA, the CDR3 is TGTGCCAGCAGTCCCTATCCTGGGGACACTGAAGCTTTCTTT.

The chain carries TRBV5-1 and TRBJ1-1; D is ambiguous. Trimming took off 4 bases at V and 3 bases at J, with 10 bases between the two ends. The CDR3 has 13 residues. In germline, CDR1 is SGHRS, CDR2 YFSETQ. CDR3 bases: TGCGCCAGCAGCCCCGCTGACTACACTGAAGCTTTCTTT. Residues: CASSPADYTEAFF. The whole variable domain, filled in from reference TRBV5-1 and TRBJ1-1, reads KAGVTQTPRYLIKTRGQQVTLSCSPISGHRSVSWYQQTPGQGLQFLFEYFSETQRNKGNFPGRFSGRQFSNSRSEMNVSTLELGDSALYLCASSPADYTEAFFGQGTRLTVV.

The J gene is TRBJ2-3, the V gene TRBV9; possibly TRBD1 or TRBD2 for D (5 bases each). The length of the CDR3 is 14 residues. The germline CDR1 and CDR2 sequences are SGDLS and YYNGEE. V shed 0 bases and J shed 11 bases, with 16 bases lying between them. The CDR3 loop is CASSVGVGADLQYF. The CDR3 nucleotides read TGTGCCAGCAGCGTAGGGGTCGGGGCGGATTTGCAGTATTTT. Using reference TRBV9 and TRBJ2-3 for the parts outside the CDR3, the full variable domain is DSGVTQTPKHLITATGQRVTLRCSPRSGDLSVYWYQQSLDQGLQFLIQYYNGEERAKGNILERFSAQQFPDLHSELNLSSLELGDSALYFCASSVGVGADLQYFGPGTRLTVL.

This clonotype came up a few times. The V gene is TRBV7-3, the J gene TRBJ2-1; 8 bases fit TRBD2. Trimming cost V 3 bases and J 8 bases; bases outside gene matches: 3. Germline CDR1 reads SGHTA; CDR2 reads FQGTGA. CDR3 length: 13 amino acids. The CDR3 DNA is TGTGCCAGCAGCTTCGGGGGGGACCATGAGCAGTTCTTC. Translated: CASSFGGDHEQFF. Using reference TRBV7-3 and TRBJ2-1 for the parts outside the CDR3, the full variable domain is GAGVSQTPSNKVTEKGKYVELRCDPISGHTALYWYRQSLGQGPEFLIYFQGTGAADDSGLPNDRFFAVRPEGSVSTLKIQRTERGDSAVYLCASSFGGDHEQFFGPGTRLTVL.

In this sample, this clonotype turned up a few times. CDR3 protein: CASRATGTGFEKLFF. The CDR3 DNA is TGTGCCAGCAGGGCAACCGGGACAGGGTTTGAAAAACTGTTTTTT. The V call is TRBV12-3 or TRBV12-4, the J call TRBJ1-4; 9 bases align to TRBD1. The J segment lost 7 bases and the V segment lost 6 bases, leaving 9 bases of the junction unmatched. This CDR3 contains 15 residues.